The sequence of this T cell receptor (beta chain) was determined in a study of cytomegalovirus exposure and HLA in healthy donors. Study-wide results and limits: Confirmation in vitro established that a few CMV-associated chains were specific for CMV antigens.

Researchers ran the PCR with 60 Vbeta and 13 Jbeta primers. The method was immunoSEQ multiplex PCR; TCRdb's version includes in-frame clones alone and lacks a portion of them. The sample includes roughly 100,000 clones, roughly an eighth of them seen just once. This clone has only a few counts. Antigen: not known. The CDR3 runs 14 residues. Trimming took off 6 bases at V and 5 bases at J, with 16 bases between the two ends. Germline loops: CDR1 MDHEN, CDR2 SYDVKM. The TCR sequence derives from a man in his forties in good health and CMV-seropositive. Sample: PBMCs. This chain uses TRBV28 with TRBJ1-2, with D perhaps TRBD1 (5 bases). CDR3 in DNA: TGTGCCAGCAGCCGATCTCAGGGATGGTATGGCTACACCTTC. This gives the protein CASSRSQGWYGYTF.